The next 30 T cell receptor beta chains were all read from a single sample in a study of T cell responses to AZD1222 COVID-19 vaccine. TCRdb's table, derived via immunoSEQ multiplex PCR, lists solely in-frame clones and lacks some. The sample has about 150,000 clones; 90% are singletons. The sequencing used peripheral blood, collected 28 days after the second AZD1222 dose. The receptor set was obtained from an adult who received the AZD1222 COVID-19 vaccine.

This chain links TRBV3-1 (or the pseudogene TRBV3-2) with TRBJ2-7; D unclear. Germline V CDR1 and CDR2: LGHDT, YNNKEL (reference sequence). The CDR3 runs to 14 residues. The germline V and J ends were trimmed by 1 base and 3 bases, with 10 bases remaining between them. The CDR3 DNA reads as TGTGCCAGCAGCCAAGGCAGAGTTGGCTACGAGCAGTACTTC. Protein product: CASSQGRVGYEQYF.

The chain recombines TRBV6-5 with TRBJ2-7, with TRBD2 matching over 7 bases. Per germline, CDR1 MNHEY and CDR2 SVGAGI. The V segment lost 0 bases and the J segment 0 bases; nucleotides outside the gene matches: 5. CDR3 size: 16 residues. CDR3 in amino acids: CASSYSLRESSYEQYF. Here the CDR3 DNA reads TGTGCCAGCAGTTACTCGCTGCGGGAGAGCTCCTACGAGCAGTACTTC.

This chain uses TRBV30 with TRBJ1-2; tentatively, D is TRBD1 (6 bases). Germline V gene sequence: CDR1 GTSNPN, CDR2 SVGIG (reference sequence). The germline V and J ends were trimmed by 8 bases and 4 bases, with 26 bases remaining between them. CDR3 size: 16 residues. The CDR3 DNA follows: TGTGCCCTGAGGGGGGGCCCCGCGTCTTCGACCTATGGCTACACCTTC. Its protein product is CALRGGPASSTYGYTF.

This sequence joins TRBV6-1 and TRBJ1-1; a possible D gene is TRBD1 (5 bases). The germline V and J ends were trimmed by 2 bases and 2 bases, with 9 bases remaining between them. The V gene's germline CDR1 is MNHNS and CDR2 SASEGT. The CDR3 has 14 residues. CDR3 in amino acids: CASSEFQGNTEAFF. The CDR3 DNA sequence: TGTGCCAGCAGTGAATTTCAGGGAAACACTGAAGCTTTCTTT.

In its sample, this clone was seen a few times. The rearrangement links TRBV5-1 to TRBJ1-4; 7 bases fit TRBD1. Germline V gene data show CDR1 as SGHRS and CDR2 as YFSETQ. The CDR3 has 13 residues. V lost 0 bases, J lost 8 bases, and 1 base stayed unmatched. CDR3 sequence reads: CASSLADREKLFF. Written as DNA, the CDR3 is TGCGCCAGCAGCTTGGCGGACAGGGAAAAACTGTTTTTT.

This clone was recorded once. V and J are TRBV18 and TRBJ1-1; no clear D gene. CDR1 KGHSH and CDR2 LQKENI come from the germline V gene. V was trimmed by 2 bases and J by 6 bases, leaving 10 bases between them. The CDR3 consists of 13 residues. In nucleotides, the CDR3 is TGTGCCAGCTCACCAGGGCAGAAGGCTGAAGCTTTCTTT. Translated: CASSPGQKAEAFF.

V is TRBV12-3 or TRBV12-4 and J is TRBJ2-7, with D maybe TRBD1 (6 bases). V lost 1 base, J lost 6 bases, and 10 bases lay in between. CDR3 length: 13 residues. The CDR3 reads CASSLDRAAEQYF. The CDR3 DNA sequence: TGTGCCAGCAGTTTAGACAGGGCGGCCGAGCAGTACTTC.

The chain uses TRBV15 and TRBJ1-3; D call uncertain. Looked up from germline, CDR1 is LNHNV and CDR2 is YYDKDF (reference sequence). Trimming shortened V by 0 bases and J by 2 bases, and 8 bases separated the two germline ends. The CDR3 runs to 15 residues. Here the CDR3 reads CATSRDPSTGNTIYF. The CDR3 nucleotides are TGTGCCACCAGCAGAGATCCCAGTACTGGAAACACCATATATTTT.

Worth noting for this clone: Other DNA sequences in this sample translate to the same CDR3. The chain recombines TRBV20-1 with TRBJ2-7; TRBD2 is a possible D gene (5 bases). V was cut by 1 base and J by 4 bases, with 5 bases left in between. The germline V gene encodes CDR1 DFQATT and CDR2 SNEGSKA (reference sequence). CDR3 size: 11 residues. The CDR3 DNA reads TGCAGTGCTAGAGGCGGGTACGAGCAGTACTTC. It is translated as CSARGGYEQYF.

This clone appeared once. This chain connects TRBV7-2 to TRBJ2-5, with D perhaps TRBD1 (6 bases). The CDR3 has 16 residues. Germline V gene data show CDR1 as SGHTA and CDR2 as FQGNSA. Trimming shortened V by 1 base and J by 3 bases, and 15 bases separated the two germline ends. Here the CDR3 reads CASSLVSDSRKETQYF. The CDR3 region has the DNA TGTGCCAGCAGCTTAGTATCGGACAGCAGAAAAGAGACCCAGTACTTC.

The rearrangement uses TRBV6-5 and TRBJ2-3, with 11 bases lining up with TRBD2. V was clipped by 5 bases and J by 8 bases; unmatched bases: 9. Germline CDR1 and CDR2: MNHEY and SVGAGI. This CDR3 is built from 15 residues. CDR3 protein: CASSTDGTSGGTQYF. The CDR3 DNA sequence: TGTGCCAGCAGTACCGACGGGACTAGCGGAGGTACGCAGTATTTT.

V is TRBV27 and J is TRBJ2-1; TRBD1 matches at 9 bases. The germline V gene has CDR1 MNHEY and CDR2 SMNVEV (reference sequence). This CDR3 is 15 amino acids long. The V and J ends lost 6 bases and 8 bases, in that order; junction bases with no gene match: 11. CDR3 protein: CASSHGTGLGHEQFF. CDR3 DNA sequence: TGTGCCAGCAGCCACGGGACAGGGTTGGGCCATGAGCAGTTCTTC.

The chain employs TRBV7-6 and TRBJ1-1; 12 nucleotides match TRBD1. CDR3 length equals 17 residues. In germline, CDR1 is SGHVS, CDR2 FNYEAQ. J lost 5 bases, V lost 8 bases, and 15 bases had no gene match. CDR3 DNA sequence: TGTGCCAGCGGGGCCCTCGGGGGACAGGGGGCGGGGACTGAAGCTTTCTTT. Translating gives CASGALGGQGAGTEAFF.

The chain joins TRBV10-3 to TRBJ2-1; 10 nucleotides match TRBD2. V lost 2 bases and J lost 4; bases outside the gene matches: 8. The CDR3 spans 17 residues. Germline lookup yields CDR1 ENHRY and CDR2 SYGVKD. The CDR3 loop is CAISEMTSGFGYNEQFF. CDR3 nucleotide sequence: TGTGCCATCAGTGAGATGACTAGCGGGTTCGGTTACAATGAGCAGTTCTTC.

Of note for this clone: Other nucleotide sequences in the sample specify the same CDR3. The V gene is TRBV7-9, the J gene TRBJ2-7; D is uncertain. Germline V gene sequence: CDR1 SEHNR, CDR2 FQNEAQ (reference sequence). This CDR3 comprises 12 residues. With 5 bases removed from V and 0 bases from J, the gap between germline ends came to 5 bases. The CDR3 DNA is TGTGCCAGCAGCCCGAGCTCCTACGAGCAGTACTTC. Its protein is CASSPSSYEQYF.

The chain combines TRBV5-1 with TRBJ2-5; TRBD2 agrees at 7 bases. This CDR3 is 14 amino acids long. The junction had 2 bases not matched to a gene; V was cut back by 0 bases and J by 3 bases. Germline V gives CDR1 SGHRS, CDR2 YFSETQ. The CDR3 sequence is CASSLARGEETQYF. CDR3 nucleotide sequence: TGCGCCAGCAGCTTGGCCCGGGGGGAAGAGACCCAGTACTTC.

This rearrangement joins TRBV27 to TRBJ2-7; D is uncertain. Trimming stripped 6 bases from V and 1 base from J, with 22 bases between. This CDR3 spans 17 amino acids. Germline CDR1 is MNHEY and CDR2 is SMNVEV (reference sequence). The CDR3 loop reads CASSPLGPGRPSYEQYF. The CDR3 DNA reads as TGTGCCAGCAGCCCTCTAGGCCCTGGGCGCCCTTCCTACGAGCAGTACTTC.

The chain recombines TRBV6-5 with TRBJ2-7, with TRBD1 identical over 7 bases. V shed 6 bases, J shed 2 bases, and the junction held 7 bases outside the gene matches. The V gene's germline CDR1 is MNHEY and CDR2 SVGAGI. The CDR3 runs 14 residues. The CDR3 spells CASSSRQGAYEQYF. In nucleotides, the CDR3 is TGTGCCAGCAGCTCTCGACAGGGCGCCTACGAGCAGTACTTC.

This clone was picked up one time. V and J are TRBV5-6 and TRBJ2-7; perhaps TRBD2 as D (7 bases). There are 14 residues in the CDR3. Germline CDR1 reads SGHDT; CDR2 reads YYEEEE. V was pared by 5 bases and J by 4 bases, with 16 bases between. The CDR3 region is CASRARGAPYEQYF. Here the CDR3 DNA reads TGTGCCAGCAGGGCTCGGGGGGCCCCGTACGAGCAGTACTTC.

V is TRBV3-1 (or the pseudogene TRBV3-2) and J is TRBJ2-5, with TRBD2 identical over 8 bases. The length of the CDR3 is 17 residues. J lost 4 bases, V lost 0 bases, and 10 bases had no gene match. The germline gives CDR1 LGHDT, CDR2 YNNKEL (reference sequence). The CDR3: CASSQEVIAGTIETQYF. CDR3 nucleotide sequence: TGTGCCAGCAGCCAAGAGGTCATAGCGGGAACCATAGAGACCCAGTACTTC.

This clone was observed a single time. The gene calls are TRBV2 and TRBJ1-6, with 7 bases identical to TRBD1. Trimming at V came to 3 bases and at J to 9 bases, leaving 8 bases not matched to a gene. The CDR3 length is 15 residues. The germline CDR1 and CDR2 sequences are SNHLY and FYNNEI. CDR3 region: CASSDGDSVVSPLHF. CDR3 nucleotides: TGTGCCAGCAGTGACGGGGACAGCGTGGTTTCACCCCTCCACTTT.

This chain uses TRBV5-1 with TRBJ2-7, with 7 bases that match TRBD1. CDR1 is SGHRS and CDR2 is YFSETQ in the germline V gene. The CDR3 loop spans 17 amino acids. The J segment lost 2 bases and the V segment lost 1 base, leaving 12 bases of the junction unmatched. The CDR3 region is CASSLTTTGAGPYEQYF. CDR3 bases: TGCGCCAGCAGCTTGACCACTACAGGGGCTGGGCCCTACGAGCAGTACTTC.

The J gene is TRBJ2-5, the V gene TRBV5-1; D tentatively reads TRBD1 or TRBD2 (5 bases each). Between the trimmed V and J ends, which lost 4 bases and 5 bases, there was a span of 12 bases. Germline V gives CDR1 SGHRS, CDR2 YFSETQ. This CDR3 comprises 13 residues. CDR3 in DNA: TGCGCCAGCAGCCGGGACGGATCGGAGACCCAGTACTTC. This gives the protein CASSRDGSETQYF.

This clone was seen a single time. V is TRBV21-1 and J is TRBJ1-5. TRBV21-1 is marked as a pseudogene. The CDR3 is made up of 14 amino acids. CDR3 loop: CASSTEGEYQPQHF. The CDR3 nucleotides are TGTGCCAGCAGCACGGAGGGGGAGTATCAGCCCCAGCATTTT.

The chain recombines TRBV5-1 with TRBJ2-2; no definite D call. CDR3 length equals 11 residues. The germline V gene has CDR1 SGHRS and CDR2 YFSETQ. Trimming removed 0 bases from V and 6 bases from J, with 0 bases in between. CDR3 bases: TGCGCCAGCAGCTTGGCCGGGGAGCTGTTTTTT. It encodes CASSLAGELFF.

The V and J genes are TRBV29-1 and TRBJ1-4; a weak D match, TRBD1 (5 bases). V was shortened by 7 bases and J by 3 bases, with 33 bases between the two germline ends. Germline V gene sequence: CDR1 SQVTM, CDR2 ANQGSEA. The CDR3 is 20 residues long. The chain's CDR3 is CSGRQYVAQVSFFSNEKLFF. The CDR3 region has the DNA TGCAGCGGTAGACAGTATGTAGCCCAAGTGAGTTTTTTTTCTAATGAAAAACTGTTTTTT.

V and J are TRBV5-1 and TRBJ2-7, with TRBD2 matching 8 bases. Germline V gives CDR1 SGHRS, CDR2 YFSETQ. The trim removed 0 bases at V and 1 base at J, leaving 3 bases unmatched. The CDR3 covers 15 residues. The CDR3 DNA is TGCGCCAGCAGCTTGGTGAGCGGGAGTTCCTACGAGCAGTACTTC. It is translated as CASSLVSGSSYEQYF.

This chain links TRBV7-9 with TRBJ2-1; no reliable D call. Trimming took off 2 bases at V and 8 bases at J, with 10 bases between the two ends. The CDR3 covers 13 residues. Germline V gene lookup returns CDR1 SEHNR and CDR2 FQNEAQ (reference sequence). The CDR3 nucleotides read TGTGCCAGCAGCTTAATGGGCGGCCATGAGCAGTTCTTC. Its translation is CASSLMGGHEQFF.

V and J are TRBV5-1 and TRBJ2-3; 10 bases agree with TRBD2. This CDR3 has 17 amino acids. Losses at the gene ends were 4 bases for V and 3 bases for J; bases not matched to a gene: 11. Germline loops: CDR1 SGHRS, CDR2 YFSETQ. In DNA form, the CDR3 reads TGCGCCAGCAGCGGTGGACTAGCGGTGGGGGTGACAGATACGCAGTATTTT. Protein product: CASSGGLAVGVTDTQYF.

The genes are TRBV12-5 and TRBJ1-2; the D is unclear. Trimming left V 11 bases short and J 3 bases short, with 25 bases between. Germline V gene data show CDR1 as LGHNT and CDR2 as FRNRAP. CDR3 length: 16 amino acids. CDR3 sequence (DNA): TGTGCTGCCTTAATTCACCCGACGAACCCCCACTATGGCTACACCTTC. The encoded protein is CAALIHPTNPHYGYTF.